This T cell receptor (beta chain) was documented in a study of OX40 agonist ivuxolimab in advanced cancers. Across the study: Patients' therapy was ivuxolimab, an antibody that acts as an agonist of OX40 (CD134). Study-level points and caveats: Clonal expansion among partial responders at 0.1-3.0 mg/kg ranked near the lowest. Relative to CD4+ cells, CD8+ T cells on average had more expanded clones. The CD4+ and CD8+ T cells in the blood had expanded clonally by week 6 at 0.1 to 3.0 mg/kg.

Some clones are missing from TCRdb's copy, which holds only in-frame ones; the method was immunoSEQ multiplex PCR. The table has about 100,000 clones, about nine tenths seen once. With regard to this clone: Its matching antigen is unknown.

Germline V gene sequence: CDR1 SGHTA, CDR2 FQGTGA. The CDR3 has 18 amino acids. Trimming removed 2 bases at V and 6 bases at J, with 26 bases between. The genes are TRBV7-3 and TRBJ2-7, with a possible D match to TRBD2 (6 bases). The sequence was obtained from an adult with an advanced solid tumor such as melanoma, head and neck, liver or kidney cancer. The sample here was CD4+ or CD8+ T cells sorted from blood, taken in a trial of the OX40 agonist ivuxolimab. The CDR3 protein is CASSLVAGRGNRLSEQYF. CDR3 bases: TGTGCCAGCAGCTTAGTAGCCGGGCGCGGGAACCGTCTGTCCGAGCAGTACTTC.